This TCR beta chain came from a study of response to subunit inactivated influenza vaccine. Study-wide points: The authors proposed limited new T cell recruitment per seasonal influenza vaccination.

The CDR3 contains 15 residues. Germline loops: CDR1 SGHAT, CDR2 FQNNGV. With V trimmed by 0 bases and J by 7 bases, 6 bases remained unmatched. A word on this clonotype: The antigen remains undetermined.

TCRdb re-derived calls from the RT-PCR reads in MiXCR, one entry per CDR3 protein. The repertoire has hundreds of thousands of distinct CDR3 sequences, 25% of them found once; the top ten carry about 1.9%. This chain links TRBV11-2 with TRBJ2-1; TRBD2 aligns across 7 bases. The clonotype originates from a man aged 45-65 years who received an inactivated influenza vaccine. The sample was CD4+ T cells sorted from PBMCs, taken 5 to 6 days after vaccination. CDR3 sequence (DNA): TGTGCCAGCAGCTTAGAGGGGGGGGTTACGAATGAGCAGTTCTTC. This sequence encodes CASSLEGGVTNEQFF.